This passage covers 10 T cell receptor beta chains from one sample sequenced in a study of T cell responses to AZD1222 COVID-19 vaccine. Sequencing used immunoSEQ multiplex PCR; TCRdb keeps in-frame clones, though not all of them. Of roughly 140,000 clones in the sample, 80% to 95% were seen once. This specimen consisted of peripheral blood, obtained 28 days after the second AZD1222 dose. All receptors come from an adult who received the AZD1222 COVID-19 vaccine.

The V call is TRBV9, the J call TRBJ1-1; 8 bases are shared with TRBD1. CDR3 size: 15 residues. Germline CDR1 is SGDLS and CDR2 is YYNGEE. The ends lost 3 bases at V and 5 bases at J; junction bases unmatched: 9. DNA for the CDR3: TGTGCCAGCAGCGGGCAGACAGGGGTCGGGACTGAAGCTTTCTTT. Translated, it gives CASSGQTGVGTEAFF.

J is TRBJ2-7 and V is TRBV3-1 (or the pseudogene TRBV3-2); possible D gene TRBD2, 6 bases. V dropped 1 base and J dropped 5 bases, with 12 bases sitting between them. The germline V gene has CDR1 LGHDT and CDR2 YNNKEL (reference sequence). This CDR3 spans 14 amino acids. The CDR3 nucleotides read TGTGCCAGCAGCCAAGCGGGGGTGAAGGACGAGCAGTACTTC. It codes for CASSQAGVKDEQYF.

The rearrangement uses TRBV10-3 and TRBJ1-1, with 7 bases fitting TRBD1. V was pared by 11 bases and J by 1 base, with 7 bases of the junction left unmatched. In germline, CDR1 is ENHRY, CDR2 SYGVKD. The CDR3 totals 13 residues. The CDR3 coding sequence is TGTGCCGTCACAGGGGCCGGGAACACTGAAGCTTTCTTT. Its protein product is CAVTGAGNTEAFF.

The CDR3: CASSSYRTGATDTQYF. The CDR3 DNA reads TGCGCCAGCAGCTCTTACCGGACAGGGGCTACAGATACGCAGTATTTT. The V and J genes are TRBV5-1 and TRBJ2-3; 9 nucleotides match TRBD1. The germline V gene has CDR1 SGHRS and CDR2 YFSETQ. Trimming took 3 bases from V and 3 from J; bases not matched to a gene: 8. The CDR3 totals 16 residues.

This chain joins TRBV5-1 and TRBJ1-1, with D perhaps matching TRBD1 (6 bases). V was pared by 6 bases and J by 1 base, with 13 bases between. The length of the CDR3 is 14 residues. Germline lookup yields CDR1 SGHRS and CDR2 YFSETQ. CDR3 protein: CASTGTGQNTEAFF. CDR3 in DNA: TGCGCCAGCACCGGAACAGGGCAGAACACTGAAGCTTTCTTT.

The chain links TRBV4-1 to TRBJ1-5; 7 bases fit TRBD1. Trimming removed 0 bases from V and 1 base from J; junction bases left unmatched: 12. CDR3 length equals 19 residues. CDR1 is MGHRA, CDR2 YSYEKL, per germline. The CDR3 DNA follows: TGCGCCAGCAGCCAAGATGGGGGTGACAGGGTTGGGAGCAATCAGCCCCAGCATTTT. It is translated as CASSQDGGDRVGSNQPQHF.

V and J are TRBV7-6 and TRBJ2-1; 8 positions agree with TRBD2. With V trimmed by 5 bases and J by 6 bases, 12 bases remained unmatched. Germline V gives CDR1 SGHVS, CDR2 FNYEAQ. CDR3 length equals 16 residues. CDR3 amino acids: CASSMLNSGVGNEQFF. For the CDR3, the DNA is TGTGCCAGCAGCATGCTTAATAGCGGGGTAGGCAATGAGCAGTTCTTC.

The J gene is TRBJ2-3, the V gene TRBV3-1 (or the pseudogene TRBV3-2); TRBD2 might be the D (5 bases). In germline, CDR1 is LGHDT, CDR2 YNNKEL (reference sequence). This CDR3 is 14 amino acids long. Deletions cut 1 base from V and 4 bases from J, with 9 bases between. In DNA, the CDR3 is TGTGCCAGCAGCCAAGCGGGATTCGCAGATACGCAGTATTTT. The encoded protein is CASSQAGFADTQYF.

The sample holds one count of this clone. The chain carries TRBV19 and TRBJ1-5; the D is unclear. This CDR3 has 17 residues. Germline lookup yields CDR1 LNHDA and CDR2 SQIVND (reference sequence). Between the trimmed V and J ends, which lost 5 bases and 0 bases, there was a span of 17 bases. CDR3 bases: TGTGCCAGTAGTGTATTCCGGACGGACTATAGCAATCAGCCCCAGCATTTT. Residues: CASSVFRTDYSNQPQHF.

The gene calls are TRBV19 and TRBJ2-7; D remains ambiguous. V shed 5 bases and J shed 0 bases, with 11 bases lying between them. The CDR3 covers 14 residues. Per germline, CDR1 LNHDA and CDR2 SQIVND (reference sequence). CDR3 in amino acids: CASSLSRSSYEQYF. The CDR3 DNA is TGTGCCAGTAGTCTTAGCCGGAGCTCCTACGAGCAGTACTTC.